This T cell receptor beta chain stems from a study of read filtering for tumor transcriptome and immune sequencing. Study as a whole: Mean patient age was about 66 years, range about 47 to 85; 17 male, 14 to 15 female. Study findings and constraints: Compared with RNA-seq, IR-seq gave much higher clonotype depth and reliability. In IR-seq, single-read clonotypes were about 80% of clonotypes but around 3.5% of reads.

This library used approximately 0.4 ug RNA and molecular barcoded adaptors spanning alpha/delta and beta/gamma chains. TCRdb re-derived calls from the reads in MiXCR, one entry per CDR3 protein. The sample has approximately 62,000 distinct CDR3 sequences; roughly 19% are singletons. In this sample, this clonotype turned up many times. What it binds is not known. The CDR3 length is 13 residues. Per the germline V gene, CDR1 is SGHTA and CDR2 is FQGTGA. V lost 4 bases to trimming and J lost 3 bases; unmatched junction nucleotides: 2. At the time of active disease, bone marrow was collected from every patient.

The clonotype was recovered from a donor at least 40 years old with multiple myeloma. Material for sequencing was a population of CD138-negative cells sorted from bone marrow. The chain is built from TRBV7-3 and TRBJ2-5; 7 positions agree with TRBD1. CDR3 in amino acids: CASSSGQKETQYF. As DNA, the CDR3 is TGTGCCAGCAGCTCGGGACAGAAAGAGACCCAGTACTTC.